Described below is a single TCR beta chain sequence and its context. These data are taken from a study of metastatic and nonmetastatic thyroid tumors. Study-level information: Across blood and tumor or nodule tissue, repertoires from malignant and benign thyroid patients were compared with one another.

The CDR3 has 11 amino acids. V gave up 3 bases and J gave up 4 bases, with 6 bases separating them. CDR1 is GTSNPN and CDR2 is SVGIG in the germline V gene (reference sequence). The entire patient cohort was treatment-naive prior to thyroid surgery. In the original processing: Construction of a distant-metastasis classifier for papillary thyroid cancer relied on CDR3 differences across clinicopathological groups. With MiXCR, TCRdb reprocessed the PCR reads. The V and J calls follow TCRdb's processing rather than the paper's. Of more than 10,000 clones listed, around 30% are singletons. The clonotype originates from a female donor with papillary thyroid cancer or a benign thyroid nodule (not recorded which). Some clones in this sample may be carry-over from other donors' samples. The rearrangement links TRBV30 to TRBJ1-2; TRBD1 is a possible D gene (5 bases). The source material was tumor tissue. The DNA for the CDR3 is TGTGCCTGGAGAGGGACCTATGGCTACACCTTC. This translates into CAWRGTYGYTF.